This TCR beta chain was retrieved from a study of blood T cell repertoires in COVID-19 (dated by TCRdb to 2020 to 2021). In terms of the full investigation: Collaborator samples came from the United States, Italy and Spain and covered acute and convalescent phases of COVID-19. The prospective study material was composed of cDNA or gDNA derived from T cells, B-cell-depleted T cells, or PBMCs. The samples were drawn from the first 160 participants of the ongoing ImmuneRACE study and from 1,254 subjects provided by 6 global collaborators. Subjects who had been exposed to COVID-19, were actively infected with it, or had recovered from it provided the deeply sampled blood TCRbeta repertoires that made up the dataset. The repertoires were made available in a free public database intended to serve as a resource for research on the immune response to SARS-CoV-2. Sample metadata almost always included a de-identified subject ID, COVID-19 status, age in years and sex. Where available, HLA class I and class II types were obtained from metadata supplied by the sample provider rather than from assay-based typing.

TCRbeta CDR3 regions were amplified from genomic DNA using the immunoSEQ Assay, a bias-controlled multiplex PCR. In the original analysis: Nucleated cell counts per sample were estimated from amplification of reference gene primers within the assay. Sequence reads were collapsed and filtered to measure the absolute abundance of every unique TCRbeta CDR3 rearrangement. For each sample, productive Simpson clonality was calculated as the square root of Simpson's diversity index over productive rearrangements. The immuneACCESS repertoire file appears here via TCRdb, limited to in-frame rearrangements. These files lack a portion of the clones; in checked studies, under half of the deficit traces to unresolved V genes, and the cause of the others is not known. The V and J calls and clone size come from that table; D and trimming were worked out from the DNA. Present in this sample are some 340,000 clones, roughly 85% of which were seen just once. The biggest ten clones account for 3.5% to 4% of the sample.

From the germline V gene, CDR1 is SNHLY and CDR2 is FYNNEI. Taken from cysteine to phenylalanine, the CDR3 has 15 residues. This entry keeps only the CDR3 DNA: 45 bases, framed from base 1. Here V drops 6 bases and J drops 0 bases, and the junction holds 4 bases not matched to any gene. The paper as a whole reports these results and caveats: The amount of clinical and demographic metadata varied by source and participant and was provided uncurated.

Each collaborating institution followed its own protocols to collect whole blood in K2EDTA tubes. For TCRbeta analysis, collaborator samples were shipped as frozen whole blood, as isolated PBMCs, or as DNA extracted from either sample type. A note on this clone: Its antigen is unknown. Per-nucleotide qualities are absent, and no much larger clonotype sits a single base away.

The receptor chain draws on TRBV2 and TRBJ1-3; a stretch of 8 junction bases matches TRBD1. The clonotype comes from a woman aged 18-29 years with acute or convalescent COVID-19. Material: peripheral blood. The nucleotides are TGTGCCAGCAGCGGACAGGGTTTCTCTGGAAACACCATATATTTT. Its coded protein is CASSGQGFSGNTIYF. With the rest looked up from the reference TRBV2 and TRBJ1-3 genes rather than sequenced, the full variable domain is EPEVTQTPSHQVTQMGQEVILRCVPISNHLYFYWYRQILGQKVEFLVSFYNNEISEKSEIFDDQFSVERPDGSNFTLKIRSTKLEDSAMYFCASSGQGFSGNTIYFGEGSWLTVV.